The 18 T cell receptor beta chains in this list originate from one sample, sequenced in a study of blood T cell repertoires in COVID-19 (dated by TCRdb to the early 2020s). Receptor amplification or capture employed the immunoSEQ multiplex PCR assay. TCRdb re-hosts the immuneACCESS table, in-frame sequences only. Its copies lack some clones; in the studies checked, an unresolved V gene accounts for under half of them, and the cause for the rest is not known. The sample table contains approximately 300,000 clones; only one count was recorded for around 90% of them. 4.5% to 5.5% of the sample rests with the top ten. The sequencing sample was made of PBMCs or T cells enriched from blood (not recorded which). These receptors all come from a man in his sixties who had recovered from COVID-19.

The CDR3 DNA is TGTGCCAGCAGCAGATGCCCGGGACAGGGTACGGTCGAGCAGTACTTC. This codes for CASSRCPGQGTVEQYF. This chain uses TRBV21-1 with TRBJ2-7; the table's D gene call, TRBD1, was not cross checked with the DNA. TRBV21-1 is a pseudogene segment. The CDR3 covers 16 residues.

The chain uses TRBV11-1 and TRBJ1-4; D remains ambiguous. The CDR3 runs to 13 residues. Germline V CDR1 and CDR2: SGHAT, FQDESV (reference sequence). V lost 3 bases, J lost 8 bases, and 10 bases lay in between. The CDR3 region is CASSLRVDEKLFF. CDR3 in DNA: TGTGCCAGCAGCTTGAGGGTTGACGAAAAACTGTTTTTT.

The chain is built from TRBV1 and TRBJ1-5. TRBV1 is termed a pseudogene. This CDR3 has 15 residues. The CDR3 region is CTVSSGRGSNQPQHF. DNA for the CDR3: TGCACCGTCAGCAGCGGGCGCGGTAGCAATCAGCCCCAGCATTTT.

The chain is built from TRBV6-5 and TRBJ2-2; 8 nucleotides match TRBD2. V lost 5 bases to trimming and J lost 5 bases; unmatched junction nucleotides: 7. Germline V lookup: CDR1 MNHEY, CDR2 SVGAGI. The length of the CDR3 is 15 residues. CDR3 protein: CASSRDPGGTGELFF. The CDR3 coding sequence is TGTGCCAGCAGTCGTGACCCGGGAGGGACCGGGGAGCTGTTTTTT.

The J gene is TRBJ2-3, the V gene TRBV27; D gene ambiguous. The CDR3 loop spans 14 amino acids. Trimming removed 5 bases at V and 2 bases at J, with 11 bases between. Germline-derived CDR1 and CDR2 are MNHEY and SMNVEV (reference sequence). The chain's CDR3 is CASSKKTFTDTQYF. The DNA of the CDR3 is TGTGCCAGCAGTAAAAAGACTTTCACAGATACGCAGTATTTT.

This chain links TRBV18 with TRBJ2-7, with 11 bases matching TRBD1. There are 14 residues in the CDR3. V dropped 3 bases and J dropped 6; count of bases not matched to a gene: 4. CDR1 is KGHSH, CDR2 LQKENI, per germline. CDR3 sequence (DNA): TGTGCCAGCTCACCGGACAGGGGGCTGGGCGAGCAGTACTTC. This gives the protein CASSPDRGLGEQYF.

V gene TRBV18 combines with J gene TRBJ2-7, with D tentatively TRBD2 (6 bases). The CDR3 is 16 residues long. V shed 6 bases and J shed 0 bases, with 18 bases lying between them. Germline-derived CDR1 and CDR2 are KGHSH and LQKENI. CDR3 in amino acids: CASSTTGRLFSYEQYF. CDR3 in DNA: TGTGCCAGCTCGACCACCGGGAGATTATTCTCCTACGAGCAGTACTTC. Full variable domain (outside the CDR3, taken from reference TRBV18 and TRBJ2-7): NAGVMQNPRHLVRRRGQEARLRCSPMKGHSHVYWYRQLPEEGLKFMVYLQKENIIDESGMPKERFSAEFPKEGPSILRIQQVVRGDSAAYFCASSTTGRLFSYEQYFGPGTRLTVT.

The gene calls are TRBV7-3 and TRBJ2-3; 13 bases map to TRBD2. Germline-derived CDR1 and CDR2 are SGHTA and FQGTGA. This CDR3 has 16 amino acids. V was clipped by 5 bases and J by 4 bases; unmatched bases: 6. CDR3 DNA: TGTGCCAGCAGCCCTCGACTAGCGGGAGGCTCAGATACGCAGTATTTT. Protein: CASSPRLAGGSDTQYF.

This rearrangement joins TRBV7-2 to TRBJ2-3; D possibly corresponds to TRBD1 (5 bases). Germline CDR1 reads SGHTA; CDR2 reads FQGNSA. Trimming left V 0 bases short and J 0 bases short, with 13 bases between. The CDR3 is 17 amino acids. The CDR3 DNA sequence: TGTGCCAGCAGCTTAGCGTATAGGGGAAGGAGCACAGATACGCAGTATTTT. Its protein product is CASSLAYRGRSTDTQYF.

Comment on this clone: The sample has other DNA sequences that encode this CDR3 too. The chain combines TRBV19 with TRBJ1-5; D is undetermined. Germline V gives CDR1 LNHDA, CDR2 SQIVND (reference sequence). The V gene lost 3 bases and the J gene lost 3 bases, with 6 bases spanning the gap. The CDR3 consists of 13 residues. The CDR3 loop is CASSIGDNQPQHF. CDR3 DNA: TGTGCCAGTAGTATCGGAGACAATCAGCCCCAGCATTTT.

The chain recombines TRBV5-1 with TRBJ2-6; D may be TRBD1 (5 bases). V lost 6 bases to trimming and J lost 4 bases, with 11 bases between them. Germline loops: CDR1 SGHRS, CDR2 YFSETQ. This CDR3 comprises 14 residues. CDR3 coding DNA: TGCGCCAGCACCCAGGGTGACGGGGCCAACGTCCTGACTTTC. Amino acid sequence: CASTQGDGANVLTF. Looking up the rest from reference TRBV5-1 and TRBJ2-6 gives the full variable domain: KAGVTQTPRYLIKTRGQQVTLSCSPISGHRSVSWYQQTPGQGLQFLFEYFSETQRNKGNFPGRFSGRQFSNSRSEMNVSTLELGDSALYLCASTQGDGANVLTFGAGSRLTVL.

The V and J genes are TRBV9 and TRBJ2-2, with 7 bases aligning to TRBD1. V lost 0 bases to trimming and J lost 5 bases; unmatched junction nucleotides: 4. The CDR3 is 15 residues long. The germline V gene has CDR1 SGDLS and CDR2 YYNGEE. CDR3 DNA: TGTGCCAGCAGCGTAGGGGGGACAGCTACCGGGGAGCTGTTTTTT. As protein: CASSVGGTATGELFF.

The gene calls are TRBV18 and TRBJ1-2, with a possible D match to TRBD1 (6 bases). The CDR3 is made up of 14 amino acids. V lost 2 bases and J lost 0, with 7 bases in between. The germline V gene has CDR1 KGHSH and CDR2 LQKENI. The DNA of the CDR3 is TGTGCCAGCTCACCAGACAGGACTAACTATGGCTACACCTTC. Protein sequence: CASSPDRTNYGYTF.

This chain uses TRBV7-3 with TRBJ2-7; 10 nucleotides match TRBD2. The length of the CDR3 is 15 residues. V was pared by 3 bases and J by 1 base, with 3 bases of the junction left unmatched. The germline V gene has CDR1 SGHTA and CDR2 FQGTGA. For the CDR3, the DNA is TGTGCCAGCAGCTTTCTAGCGGGAGATTCCTACGAGCAGTACTTC. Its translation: CASSFLAGDSYEQYF.

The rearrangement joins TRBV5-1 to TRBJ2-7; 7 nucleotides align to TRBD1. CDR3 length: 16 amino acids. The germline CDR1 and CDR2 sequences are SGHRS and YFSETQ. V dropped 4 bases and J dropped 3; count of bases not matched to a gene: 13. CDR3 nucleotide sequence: TGCGCCAGCAGCCTTCCGACCGGGACAGACCTCTACGAGCAGTACTTC. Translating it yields CASSLPTGTDLYEQYF.

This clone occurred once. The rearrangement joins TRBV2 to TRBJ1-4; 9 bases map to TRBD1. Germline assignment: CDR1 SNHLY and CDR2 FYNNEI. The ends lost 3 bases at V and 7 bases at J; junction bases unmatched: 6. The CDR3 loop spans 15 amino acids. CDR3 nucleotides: TGTGCCAGCAGTGATTCCGGGACAGGGATTGAAAAACTGTTTTTT. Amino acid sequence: CASSDSGTGIEKLFF.

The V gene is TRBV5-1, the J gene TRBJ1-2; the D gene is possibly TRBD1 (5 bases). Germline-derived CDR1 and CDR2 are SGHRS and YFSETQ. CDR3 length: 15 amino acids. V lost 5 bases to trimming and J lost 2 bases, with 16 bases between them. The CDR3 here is CASRQLPGLNYGYTF. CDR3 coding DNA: TGCGCCAGCAGGCAGCTACCGGGACTCAACTATGGCTACACCTTC.

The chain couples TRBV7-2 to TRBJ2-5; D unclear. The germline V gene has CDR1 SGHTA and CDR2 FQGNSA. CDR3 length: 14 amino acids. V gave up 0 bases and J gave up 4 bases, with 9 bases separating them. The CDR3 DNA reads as TGTGCCAGCAGCTTAGCTTTTTCCGGAGAGACCCAGTACTTC. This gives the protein CASSLAFSGETQYF.